Each of the 15 T cell receptor beta chains below was sequenced from the same sample in a study of graft-versus-host responses after intestinal transplantation (dated by TCRdb to about 2021). Libraries were made using the immunoSEQ multiplex PCR assay. What TCRdb holds here is the immuneACCESS table cut down to in-frame rearrangements. Part of the clones is not present; checked against another copy, under half of the missing clones reflect an unresolved V gene, and the others are unexplained. This sample has over 75,000 clones in its table, and 80% to 90% of those were observed once. The ten largest clones add up to more than 7% of the sample. The time point tag for this specimen amounts to: cells obtained before transplantation from donor or recipient. Their antigens remain unidentified. Sample: unstimulated CD8+ T cells sorted from spleen or lymph node cells, taken before transplant. Source of these receptors: a human donor who was the organ donor for an intestinal transplant.

The rearrangement links TRBV11-2 to TRBJ2-2; TRBD1 matches at 10 bases. This CDR3 has 14 amino acids. Germline V lookup: CDR1 SGHAT, CDR2 FQNNGV. V was pared by 3 bases and J by 6 bases, with 1 base of the junction left unmatched. The CDR3 DNA reads TGTGCCAGCAGCTTCGGACAGGGGGCCGGGGAGCTGTTTTTT. This gives the protein CASSFGQGAGELFF.

V and J are TRBV11-2 and TRBJ2-7; weak D call: TRBD1 (6 bases). In germline, CDR1 is SGHAT, CDR2 FQNNGV. V gave up 5 bases and J gave up 2 bases, with 13 bases separating them. This CDR3 spans 14 amino acids. CDR3 loop: CASSLTGPTYEQYF. DNA of the CDR3: TGTGCCAGCAGCCTGACAGGACCCACCTACGAGCAGTACTTC. Complete variable domain (other parts from reference TRBV11-2 and TRBJ2-7): EAGVAQSPRYKIIEKRQSVAFWCNPISGHATLYWYQQILGQGPKLLIQFQNNGVVDDSQLPKDRFSAERLKGVDSTLKIQPAKLEDSAVYLCASSLTGPTYEQYFGPGTRLTVT.

This chain links TRBV7-2 with TRBJ2-7; D ambiguous. The CDR3 consists of 14 residues. CDR1 SGHTA and CDR2 FQGNSA come from the germline V gene. Trimming removed 5 bases at V and 1 base at J, with 12 bases between. As DNA, the CDR3 is TGTGCCAGCAGCCCCGGTTTGTGGTCCTACGAGCAGTACTTC. Translation gives CASSPGLWSYEQYF.

This chain connects TRBV11-2 to TRBJ1-2; a possible D gene is TRBD1 (5 bases). CDR3 length: 11 residues. The V and J ends lost 5 bases and 8 bases respectively, with 9 bases between them. Germline assignment: CDR1 SGHAT and CDR2 FQNNGV. The CDR3 sequence: CASSTAGGYTF. CDR3 bases: TGTGCCAGCAGCACCGCAGGGGGCTACACCTTC.

The chain recombines TRBV6-4 with TRBJ2-1, with 7 nucleotides matching TRBD2. Germline V gene data show CDR1 as MRHNA and CDR2 as SNTAGT. CDR3 length: 15 amino acids. The trim removed 3 bases at V and 5 bases at J, leaving 7 bases unmatched. CDR3 amino acids: CASSELVGGNNEQFF. For the CDR3, the DNA is TGTGCCAGCAGTGAATTAGTCGGGGGGAACAATGAGCAGTTCTTC.

The rearrangement links TRBV27 to TRBJ1-5; no firm D call. Trimming cost V 0 bases and J 5 bases, with 8 bases left between them. Germline CDR1 is MNHEY and CDR2 is SMNVEV (reference sequence). CDR3 length: 14 residues. CDR3 sequence (DNA): TGTGCCAGCAGTTTATCGGGTCCTTATCAGCCCCAGCATTTT. Translation gives CASSLSGPYQPQHF.

The genes are TRBV7-9 and TRBJ2-5, with D perhaps TRBD1 (6 bases). Germline CDR1 and CDR2: SEHNR and FQNEAQ (reference sequence). This CDR3 has 16 amino acids. V lost 2 bases and J lost 1, with 14 bases in between. CDR3 loop: CASSLLSGVVQETQYF. In DNA, the CDR3 is TGTGCCAGCAGCTTATTGTCAGGGGTGGTCCAAGAGACCCAGTACTTC.

The chain employs TRBV11-3 and TRBJ2-5; the D is unclear. Trimming removed 1 base at V and 3 bases at J, with 6 bases between. Germline CDR1 and CDR2: SGHNT and YENEEA. The CDR3 consists of 13 residues. This CDR3 is CASSLGEKETQYF. The CDR3 region has the DNA TGTGCCAGCAGCTTAGGAGAAAAAGAGACCCAGTACTTC. Filled out from reference TRBV11-3 and TRBJ2-5, the complete variable domain reads EAGVVQSPRYKIIEKKQPVAFWCNPISGHNTLYWYLQNLGQGPELLIRYENEEAVDDSQLPKDRFSAERLKGVDSTLKIQPAELGDSAVYLCASSLGEKETQYFGPGTRLLVL.

The chain couples TRBV30 to TRBJ2-1; a weak D match, TRBD2 (7 bases). V shed 0 bases and J shed 1 base, with 13 bases lying between them. CDR1 and CDR2 from the germline V gene are GTSNPN and SVGIG (reference sequence). This CDR3 spans 16 amino acids. In nucleotides, the CDR3 is TGTGCCTGGAGTGTAGGCGGGGGCGCTTCCTACAATGAGCAGTTCTTC. It encodes CAWSVGGGASYNEQFF.

The chain is built from TRBV18 and TRBJ1-1; D remains ambiguous. CDR3 size: 15 residues. The ends were cut back, 8 bases at V and 0 bases at J, with 16 bases in the middle. The germline gives CDR1 KGHSH, CDR2 LQKENI. The CDR3 bases are TGTGCCAGCCCGCCGGACCCCTCTATGAACACTGAAGCTTTCTTT. Amino acids: CASPPDPSMNTEAFF.

The V call is TRBV27, the J call TRBJ2-3; a possible D gene is TRBD1 (5 bases). The CDR3 runs 14 residues. V lost 5 bases, J lost 2 bases, and 11 bases lay in between. Germline loops: CDR1 MNHEY, CDR2 SMNVEV (reference sequence). CDR3 nucleotide sequence: TGTGCCAGCAGTGTCGACAGCCTCACAGATACGCAGTATTTT. Protein sequence: CASSVDSLTDTQYF.

In its sample, this clone was seen a few times. V usage is TRBV6-4 and J usage is TRBJ2-2; D not resolved. CDR1 MRHNA and CDR2 SNTAGT come from the germline V gene. The germline V and J ends were trimmed by 0 bases and 5 bases, with 4 bases remaining between them. The CDR3 runs 13 residues. CDR3 bases: TGTGCCAGCAGTGACTCGGTAACCGGGGAGCTGTTTTTT. Translation gives CASSDSVTGELFF.

This chain links TRBV5-1 with TRBJ1-4; the match to TRBD1 covers 7 bases. With V trimmed by 1 base and J by 8 bases, 2 bases remained unmatched. CDR1 is SGHRS, CDR2 YFSETQ, per germline. This CDR3 region has 13 residues. The CDR3 nucleotides read TGCGCCAGCAGCTTGACAGGGGAAGAAAAACTGTTTTTT. Protein sequence: CASSLTGEEKLFF.

The chain combines TRBV27 with TRBJ1-1; D is unresolved. Germline CDR1 and CDR2: MNHEY and SMNVEV (reference sequence). The CDR3 runs to 21 residues. V was cut by 4 bases and J by 6 bases, with 36 bases left in between. The CDR3 reads CASSSGFRELPISGGGSEAFF. CDR3 DNA: TGTGCCAGCAGTTCTGGCTTTCGGGAGCTCCCAATCTCCGGAGGAGGATCTGAAGCTTTCTTT.

A word on this clone: Other DNA sequences of this sample code for an identical CDR3. CDR3 bases: TGTGCCAGCAGTCTTGCGGGGGGCCCAAACAATGAGCAGTTCTTC. Protein: CASSLAGGPNNEQFF. This chain uses TRBV6-1 with TRBJ2-1; TRBD2 matches at 8 bases. V dropped 5 bases and J dropped 5; count of bases not matched to a gene: 8. Germline V gene lookup returns CDR1 MNHNS and CDR2 SASEGT. The CDR3 is 15 amino acids.